These 4 T cell receptor beta chains were all obtained from the same sample, sequenced in a study of T cells in Graves' hyperthyroidism and ophthalmopathy. Amplification yielded TCR beta CDR3 regions, with RNA transcripts as the source. First-round RT-PCR targeting the TCR CDR3 was performed with the HTBI primer set. TCRdb reprocessed the multiplex PCR reads via MiXCR and lists one record per CDR3 protein. The sample lists some 360,000 distinct CDR3 sequences; 11% to 15% were seen once. What was sequenced was blood. Source of these receptors: a woman aged 60-75 years with Graves' hyperthyroidism.

This clonotype has at least ten counts. The chain carries TRBV12-5 and TRBJ2-7; no reliable D call. This CDR3 is built from 11 residues. Looked up from germline, CDR1 is LGHNT and CDR2 is FRNRAP. Between the trimmed V and J ends, which lost 6 bases and 3 bases, there was a span of 6 bases. The CDR3 DNA is TGTGCTAGTGGCACAAACTACGAGCAGTACTTC. Translation: CASGTNYEQYF.

Comment on this clonotype: A much larger clonotype is one base distant, so this may be a read error. The genes are TRBV29-1 and TRBJ2-3; 8 bases agree with TRBD2. CDR1 SQVTM and CDR2 ANQGSEA come from the germline V gene. This CDR3 has 16 amino acids. The ends lost 0 bases at V and 4 bases at J; junction bases unmatched: 9. CDR3 DNA: TGCAGCGTTGAAGATGCCGGGAGGGCTAGCGCAGATACGCAGTATTTT. The encoded protein is CSVEDAGRASADTQYF.

There are many counts of this clonotype. The J gene is TRBJ2-7, the V gene TRBV12-3 or TRBV12-4; TRBD2 agrees at 7 bases. This CDR3 has 18 amino acids. The J segment lost 2 bases and the V segment lost 3 bases, leaving 16 bases of the junction unmatched. As DNA, the CDR3 is TGTGCCAGCAGTTTTGCCGGCCCCGGCGTACTAGCGACCTACGAGCAGTACTTC. Protein sequence: CASSFAGPGVLATYEQYF.

Note on this clonotype: The junction departs from the called germline gene at one end, perhaps through a read error. The rearrangement uses TRBV4-2 and TRBJ2-7, with 7 bases fitting TRBD1. The germline CDR1 and CDR2 sequences are LGHNA and YNFKEQ. The CDR3 has 14 amino acids. The DNA for the CDR3 is TGTGCCAGCAGCCAGCCGGGACAGTTCGACGAGCAATACTTC. Its protein is CASSQPGQFDEQYF.